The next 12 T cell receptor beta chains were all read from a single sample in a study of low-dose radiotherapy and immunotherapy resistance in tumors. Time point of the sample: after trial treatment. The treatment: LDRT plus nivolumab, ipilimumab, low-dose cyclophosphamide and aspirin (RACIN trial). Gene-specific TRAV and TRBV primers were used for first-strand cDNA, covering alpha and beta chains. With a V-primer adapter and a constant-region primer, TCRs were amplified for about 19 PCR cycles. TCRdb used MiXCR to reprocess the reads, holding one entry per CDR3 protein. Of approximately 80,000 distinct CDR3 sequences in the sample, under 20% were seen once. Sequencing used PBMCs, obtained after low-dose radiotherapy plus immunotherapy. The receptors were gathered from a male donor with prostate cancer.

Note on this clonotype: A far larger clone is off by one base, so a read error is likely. CDR3: CASSENRGDEQYF. The CDR3 coding sequence is TGTGCCAGCAGCGAAAACAGGGGAGATGAGCAGTACTTC. This chain links TRBV6-5 with TRBJ2-7; 7 nucleotides align to TRBD1. J lost 7 bases, V lost 6 bases, and 9 bases had no gene match. This CDR3 comprises 13 residues. Germline assignment: CDR1 MNHEY and CDR2 SVGAGI.

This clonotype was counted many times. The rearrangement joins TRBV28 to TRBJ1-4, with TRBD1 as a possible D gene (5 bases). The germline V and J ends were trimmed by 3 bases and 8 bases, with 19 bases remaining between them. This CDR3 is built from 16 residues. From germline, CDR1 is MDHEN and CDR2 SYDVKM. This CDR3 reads CASSFRGAPAGEKLFF. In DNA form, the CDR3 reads TGTGCCAGCAGTTTTAGAGGGGCCCCGGCGGGGGAAAAACTGTTTTTT.

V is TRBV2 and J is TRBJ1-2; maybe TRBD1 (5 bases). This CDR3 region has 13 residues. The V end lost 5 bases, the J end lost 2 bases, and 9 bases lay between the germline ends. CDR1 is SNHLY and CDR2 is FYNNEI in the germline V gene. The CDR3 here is CASSKDSNYGYTF. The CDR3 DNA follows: TGTGCCAGCAGTAAAGACAGCAACTATGGCTACACCTTC. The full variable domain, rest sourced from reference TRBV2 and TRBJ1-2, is EPEVTQTPSHQVTQMGQEVILRCVPISNHLYFYWYRQILGQKVEFLVSFYNNEISEKSEIFDDQFSVERPDGSNFTLKIRSTKLEDSAMYFCASSKDSNYGYTFGSGTRLTVV.

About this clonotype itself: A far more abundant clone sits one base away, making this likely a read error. The CDR3 DNA follows: TGTGCCAGCAGCATGATCGGGGGGAATGAGCAGTTCTTC. As protein: CASSMIGGNEQFF. V is TRBV7-9 and J is TRBJ2-1, with 7 bases matching TRBD2. In germline, CDR1 is SEHNR, CDR2 FQNEAQ (reference sequence). The CDR3 runs 13 residues. V lost 5 bases and J lost 7; bases outside the gene matches: 5.

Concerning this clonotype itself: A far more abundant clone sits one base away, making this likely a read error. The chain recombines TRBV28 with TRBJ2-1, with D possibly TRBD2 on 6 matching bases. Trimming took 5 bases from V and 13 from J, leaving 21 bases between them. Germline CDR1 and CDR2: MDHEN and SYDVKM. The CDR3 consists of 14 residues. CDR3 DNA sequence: TGTGCCAGCAGTCCGGAGGGACTGCCCGGGACCCAGTTCTTC. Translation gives CASSPEGLPGTQFF.

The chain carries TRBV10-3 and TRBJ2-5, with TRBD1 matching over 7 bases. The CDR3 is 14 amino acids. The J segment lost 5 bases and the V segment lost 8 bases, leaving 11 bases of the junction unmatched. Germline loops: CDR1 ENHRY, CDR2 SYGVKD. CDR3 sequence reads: CAIFLRQGRETQYF. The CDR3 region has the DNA TGTGCCATCTTCTTGAGACAGGGAAGGGAGACCCAGTACTTC.

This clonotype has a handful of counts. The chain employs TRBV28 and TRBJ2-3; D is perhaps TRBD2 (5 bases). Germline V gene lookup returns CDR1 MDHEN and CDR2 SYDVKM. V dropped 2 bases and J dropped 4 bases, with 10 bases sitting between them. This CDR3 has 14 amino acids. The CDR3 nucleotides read TGTGCCAGCAGTTTAGGTGGGAGCCCAGATACGCAGTATTTT. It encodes CASSLGGSPDTQYF.

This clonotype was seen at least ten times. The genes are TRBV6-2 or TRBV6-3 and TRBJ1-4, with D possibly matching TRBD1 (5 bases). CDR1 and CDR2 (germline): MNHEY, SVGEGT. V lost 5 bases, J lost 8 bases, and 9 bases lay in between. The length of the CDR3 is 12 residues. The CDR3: CASSGAREKLFF. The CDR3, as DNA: TGTGCCAGCAGTGGGGCCAGGGAAAAACTGTTTTTT.

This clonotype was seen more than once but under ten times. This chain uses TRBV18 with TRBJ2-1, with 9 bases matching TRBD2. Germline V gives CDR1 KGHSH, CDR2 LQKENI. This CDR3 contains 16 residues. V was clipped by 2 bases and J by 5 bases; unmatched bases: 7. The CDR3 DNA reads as TGTGCCAGCTCACCAAGTCTGGTAGCGGGGGACAATGAGCAGTTCTTC. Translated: CASSPSLVAGDNEQFF.

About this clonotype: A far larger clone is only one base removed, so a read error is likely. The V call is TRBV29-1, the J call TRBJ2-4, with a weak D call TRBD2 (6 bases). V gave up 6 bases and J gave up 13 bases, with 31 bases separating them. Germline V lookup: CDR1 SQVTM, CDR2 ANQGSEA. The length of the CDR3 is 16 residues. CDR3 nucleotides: TGCAGCGTCGGATACGGGACTCTCAGCTCCTACAATGAGCAGTACTTC. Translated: CSVGYGTLSSYNEQYF.

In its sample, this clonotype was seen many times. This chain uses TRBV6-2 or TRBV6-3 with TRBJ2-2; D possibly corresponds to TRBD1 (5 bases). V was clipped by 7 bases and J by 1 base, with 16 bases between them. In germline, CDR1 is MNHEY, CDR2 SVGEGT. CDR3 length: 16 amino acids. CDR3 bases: TGTGCCAGCATTTCAAGGGGCCAAAAGAACACCGGGGAGCTGTTTTTT. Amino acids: CASISRGQKNTGELFF.

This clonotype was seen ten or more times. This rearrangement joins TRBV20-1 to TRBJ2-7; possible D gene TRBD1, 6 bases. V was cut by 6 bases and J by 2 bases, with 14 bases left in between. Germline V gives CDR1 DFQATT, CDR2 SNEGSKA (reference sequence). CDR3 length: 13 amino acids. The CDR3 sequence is CSAQDSTTYEQYF. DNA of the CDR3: TGCAGTGCGCAGGACAGTACAACCTACGAGCAGTACTTC.